This TCR beta chain is from a study of cytomegalovirus exposure and HLA in healthy donors (dated by TCRdb to about 2017). About the investigation overall: In an earlier analysis of roughly 590 of the donors, around 300 Gb of sequence data and 90 million to 120 million unique TCR beta sequences from 150 million to 200 million T cells were reported. To predict cytomegalovirus infection status, the study combined high-throughput TCR immunosequencing, statistical association of individual TCRs with disease status, and machine learning. Genome-wide SNP genotypes for about 55% of the 666 donors were used in a later genetic analysis, which treated that subset as a discovery cohort. Using immunosequencing, the study profiled T cell repertoires from 500 to 800 subjects and related those repertoires to cytomegalovirus serostatus. All discovery cohort repertoires had been generated using a single sequencing platform. Typing coverage differed by locus: A, B, C, DRB1 and DQB1 were typed in about 629-640 donors, DQA1 in 500 to 550, DPA1 in 600 to 610, and DPB1 in approximately 450. On average, roughly 240,000 unique TCR beta nucleotide sequences were sequenced per donor among about 400 genotyped donors of the cohort, with 15% to 20% of those sequences being non-productive. The later analysis used no new phenotypic data to find candidate immune exposures, relying instead on TCR beta sequences and their occurrence across donors. In a later analysis, previously published TCR beta repertoires from 500 to 750 donors were re-analyzed and high-resolution HLA genotyping was added so that TCR occurrence patterns could be studied. The study was designed to test whether signatures of past pathogen exposure could be identified by cataloging public T cell receptors. Donor age, sex, ethnicity and CMV serostatus were collected together with the repertoire data. Roughly 300 gigabases of sequencing data and about 92 million unique TCR sequences made up an early release that covered approximately 650 HLA-typed donors. An earlier analysis of approximately 580 of the donors used high-throughput TCR beta sequencing to judge whether each TCR beta V gene segment behaved as functional or pseudogenic. HLA typing covered class I and class II loci at four-digit resolution. Four or five DR-DQ haplotypes were handled as single units for association and clustering because linkage in the cohort was strong. The genetic ancestry cluster associated with self-reported Caucasian donors included about 84% of the roughly 380 genotyped donors. A separate validation cohort of approximately 120 different subjects was used in addition to the 666-subject first cohort. What the research found in general, with its limitations: A later analysis associated 16,951 TCR beta sequences with specific HLA alleles at a false discovery rate of 0.05. A later genetic analysis reported fewer N-insertions in productive TCRs among donors in an Asian-associated ancestry cluster than the roughly 620-donor mean. A later analysis reported that several top co-occurrence clusters appeared linked to parvovirus B19, influenza, CMV and Epstein-Barr virus. In a later analysis, HLA-associated TCR beta chains were found to be more clonally expanded and to have lower generation probabilities than equally common non-associated chains. According to the authors, the approach could potentially be generalized to other disease states and immunological phenotypes. In a later genetic analysis, a missense DCLRE1C variant was associated with V-gene and J-gene trimming of TCR beta chains, and the association was replicated in an independent cohort. In the study, roughly 160 TCR beta chains were listed as associated with cytomegalovirus. This cohort had only TCR beta chains sequenced, and the lack of alpha or paired-chain data limited which features could be detected. Cytomegalovirus status was reported to be diagnosed by the classifier with high specificity and sensitivity in both the original and validation cohorts. Most TCR sequences were observed very rarely across donors, whereas some public TCRs were present in many individuals. A cluster of highly shared sequence variants was judged likely to be a technical artifact of the sequencing pipeline. The 87-base-pair reads could not distinguish some IMGT-functional V segments, including TRBV6-2 and TRBV6-3, so those segments were excluded. A further reported finding was that TCR beta sequences accurately predicted the HLA-A and HLA-B alleles for most subjects in the first cohort. In a later analysis, most CMV-associated TCR beta chains were found to appear HLA-restricted, with HLA associations seemingly driven largely by CMV exposure. Linkage disequilibrium might explain the correlated functional status among segregating V segments, but an unknown experimental factor could not be ruled out. Broadly in line with IMGT annotations, most TCR beta V segments showed up in productive rearrangements about 87% or about 30% of the time in an earlier analysis of several hundred of the donors. The only immune exposure information available for the cohort was CMV serostatus. HLA typing was unavailable for some donors at each locus, so association tests used only the typed subset. Assigning TCR associations to individual alleles was difficult when HLA alleles, especially DR and DQ, strongly co-occurred. A few of the identified cytomegalovirus-associated TCR beta chains were confirmed in vitro to be specific for cytomegalovirus antigens. Sequencing depth was assumed to be roughly uniform across donors in the presence/absence analyses, though that assumption may not hold. Because counts were too low, about 15 rarely observed V segments, including chromosome 9 orphons, were left out of the earlier analysis of 587 of the donors. In a later analysis, TCR association rates were found to vary across HLA loci, with the most associated TCRs seen for DRB1 alleles and the fewest for HLA-C alleles.

The cohort consisted of some 670 healthy bone marrow donors. At the time of sampling, every cohort member was nominally healthy, though immune exposures that went unrecorded were likely present. The donor tested CMV seronegative and was one of the 352 seronegative cohort members. Each donor provided a peripheral blood sample, and peripheral blood mononuclear cells were used for TCR beta sequencing. The Qiagen DNeasy Blood Extraction Kit was used to extract genomic DNA from the blood cell samples. The library was built by means of the immunoSEQ multiplex PCR assay. A mixture of 60 forward primers for TCR Vbeta segments and 13 reverse primers for TCR Jbeta segments was used in the multiplex PCR. The CDR3 region of rearranged TCR beta genes was amplified from genomic DNA with a multiplex PCR assay. Amplified TCR beta libraries were sequenced as 87-base-pair reads on the Illumina HiSeq System. In the original analysis: A later analysis counted tens of millions of unique TCR beta chains across the 550 to 800 repertoires, and around 9.9 million of these chains were shared by at least two donors. Raw reads were error-corrected and collapsed into unique sequences with a nearest-neighbor algorithm that merged closely related sequences to remove PCR and sequencing errors. CDR3 sequences were aligned to IMGT reference sequences to assign V, D and J gene segments. Each retained sequence needed at least a six-nucleotide match to both a V gene segment and a J gene segment. Rearrangements were called productive when the CDR3 lacked stop codons and stayed in frame with V and J; all others were non-productive. Following IMGT convention, CDR3 was defined as the stretch from the second conserved V-encoded cysteine up to the conserved J-encoded phenylalanine. Sequences without an unambiguous match to a single V gene segment were excluded from the earlier analysis of several hundred of the donors. An earlier analysis of a few hundred of the donors called V segments functional above 56.7% productive rearrangements and segregating when the between-donor standard deviation exceeded 5%. A statistical classification framework was built for diagnosing cytomegalovirus status from the catalog of TCR beta chain sequences. In a later analysis, TCR nucleotide sequences were compared against IMGT/GENE-DB human TR gene sequences so that V and J genes could be assigned. The TCRdist pipeline was used in a later analysis to assign CDR3 sequences and most-parsimonious VDJ recombination scenarios. A later analysis defined each TCR beta chain by its CDR3 amino acid sequence plus V-gene family, and excluded reads lacking a unique V-gene family. In a later analysis, a few hundred highly shared, low-generation-probability nucleotide sequences were removed to address suspected cross-contamination and a sequencing artifact. A later analysis calculated a clonal expansion index for each public chain from normalized within-repertoire ranks of inferred template counts. Generation probabilities in a later analysis came from a VDJ recombination model fitted to out-of-frame rearrangements, and those results were checked against IGoR. In a later analysis, hypergeometric tests were used to score TCR-TCR, TCR-HLA and TCR-CMV co-occurrence, with a repertoire-size bias correction applied to TCR pairs. In a later analysis, false discovery rates were estimated by permuting HLA or CMV assignments 20 times. In a later analysis, co-occurring TCRs were grouped using DBSCAN, and TCRdist sequence similarity was added for clustering within HLA-allele-positive subsets. Repertoires with fewer than 30,000 or more than 120,000 public chains were left out of co-occurrence clustering, as were a few repertoires with anomalous nucleotide sharing. TCRdb stores this immuneACCESS table with in-frame sequences only. Part of the clones is absent; in the studies checked, under half of the shortfall reflects unresolved V genes, and no reason is known for the rest. V, J and clone size were drawn from that table, and D and trimming were deduced from the DNA. Here the sample has some 110,000 clones; just under 80% occur a single time. Clones ranked in the top ten supply roughly 5% of the sample.

From the germline V gene (reference sequence), CDR1 is WNHNN and CDR2 is SYGVQD. From its cysteine to its phenylalanine, the CDR3 spans 17 amino acids. Only CDR3 DNA remains: 51 bases, in frame from the first base. The junction shows trimming of 2 bases on V and 1 base on J, plus 14 bases between the germline ends. About this clone: It has no known antigen specificity. Per-base qualities were not stored, and no clone one base away is much larger.

The sequence was collected from a male donor in good health and CMV-seronegative. The rearrangement joined TRBV10-1 to TRBJ2-2; D gene: possibly TRBD2, on 5 matching bases. The sequenced sample consisted of PBMCs. Read as DNA, the sequence is TGCGCCAGCAGTGAGAGTGAGGGCCGGGGGAACACCGGGGAGCTGTTTTTT. The translation is CASSESEGRGNTGELFF.